The 7 T cell receptor beta chains below come from one sample, sequenced in a study of OX40 agonist ivuxolimab in advanced cancers. Assay: immunoSEQ multiplex PCR; the TCRdb copy retains only in-frame clones and omits some. The table includes about 75,000 clones, more than 75% detected once. Sequenced here: CD4+ or CD8+ T cells sorted from blood, sampled in a trial of the OX40 agonist ivuxolimab. Receptors were obtained from an adult with an advanced solid tumor such as melanoma, head and neck, liver or kidney cancer.

The chain employs TRBV5-1 and TRBJ2-3, with D unclear. V lost 4 bases and J 3 bases, leaving 9 bases between the germline ends. CDR1 is SGHRS and CDR2 is YFSETQ in the germline V gene. CDR3 length: 13 amino acids. Here the CDR3 reads CASSASNTDTQYF. The CDR3 DNA is TGCGCCAGCAGCGCATCGAATACAGATACGCAGTATTTT.

This sequence joins TRBV6-1 and TRBJ2-7, with a possible D match to TRBD2 (5 bases). Germline V gives CDR1 MNHNS, CDR2 SASEGT. The CDR3 extends over 11 amino acids. V shed 4 bases and J shed 7 bases, with 8 bases lying between them. The CDR3 DNA reads as TGTGCCAGCAGTGGTGAGGGAGAGCAGTACTTC. Translation gives CASSGEGEQYF.

This chain links TRBV7-2 with TRBJ2-3; D is possibly TRBD1 or TRBD2 (5 bases each). Germline V gene data show CDR1 as SGHTA and CDR2 as FQGNSA. The V and J ends lost 0 bases and 0 bases respectively, with 10 bases between them. This CDR3 comprises 16 residues. CDR3 sequence: CASSLAEGYSTDTQYF. CDR3 sequence (DNA): TGTGCCAGCAGCTTAGCCGAGGGGTATAGCACAGATACGCAGTATTTT. Full variable domain (outside the CDR3, taken from reference TRBV7-2 and TRBJ2-3): GAGVSQSPSNKVTEKGKDVELRCDPISGHTALYWYRQSLGQGLEFLIYFQGNSAPDKSGLPSDRFSAERTGGSVSTLTIQRTQQEDSAVYLCASSLAEGYSTDTQYFGPGTRLTVL.

The chain combines TRBV10-3 with TRBJ2-7; the match to TRBD1 covers 9 bases. Unmatched junction bases numbered 9, after V lost 5 bases and J lost 1 base. Germline CDR1 and CDR2: ENHRY and SYGVKD. CDR3 length: 16 amino acids. CDR3 sequence: CAISTRDRDVSYEQYF. The CDR3 DNA sequence: TGTGCCATCAGTACCCGGGACAGGGACGTTTCCTACGAGCAGTACTTC.

This clone was seen only once. V is TRBV6-6 and J is TRBJ2-5; perhaps TRBD1 as D (6 bases). The DNA end favors TRBJ2-7, so the J call may be wrong. The CDR3 extends over 14 amino acids. CDR1 MNHNY and CDR2 SVGAGI come from the germline V gene (reference sequence). CDR3 sequence: CASSIYTGPYEQYF. CDR3 DNA: TGTGCCAGCAGTATATACACAGGGCCTTACGAGCAGTACTTC.

This chain links TRBV4-2 with TRBJ1-2; 7 nucleotides line up with TRBD1. CDR1 is LGHNA, CDR2 YNFKEQ, per germline. CDR3 length equals 15 residues. Trimming took 4 bases from V and 8 from J; bases not matched to a gene: 13. CDR3 nucleotides: TGTGCCAGCAGCCCTCAGACAGGGACTATGGGGGGCTACACCTTC. Encoded protein: CASSPQTGTMGGYTF.

The genes are TRBV29-1 and TRBJ2-3, with D unclear. Germline CDR1 SQVTM, CDR2 ANQGSEA. V lost 1 base to trimming and J lost 4 bases, with 9 bases between them. This CDR3 is built from 13 residues. CDR3 sequence reads: CSVEGQEPDTQYF. The CDR3 DNA reads as TGCAGCGTTGAAGGGCAGGAGCCAGATACGCAGTATTTT.